This section outlines one T cell receptor (beta chain) sequence together with its context. Roughly 0.45 to 1 ug RNA was reverse transcribed with random hexamers. MiXCR, run by TCRdb on the immunoSEQ multiplex PCR reads, gives a single entry per CDR3 protein. The table records 200,000 to 300,000 distinct CDR3 sequences, 90% to 97% of them present only once. The data are from a study of CD8 T cells in Susac syndrome. Trimming removed 2 bases at V and 9 bases at J, with 16 bases between. The CDR3 is 14 residues long. The germline V gene has CDR1 DFQATT and CDR2 SNEGSKA (reference sequence). V gene TRBV20-1 combines with J gene TRBJ2-2; D may be TRBD1 (6 bases). Specimen: CD4+ T cells from PBMCs. This receptor was taken from a human donor with Susac syndrome. The CDR3 coding sequence is TGCAGTGCTAGAAAGTCAGGGGTCGACCGGGAGCTGTTTTTT. It encodes CSARKSGVDRELFF.